Described below is a single T cell receptor (beta chain) sequence and its context. Some clones are missing from TCRdb's copy, which holds only in-frame ones; the method was immunoSEQ multiplex PCR. This table has about 280,000 clones, about 89% appearing once. The data were taken from a study of blood T cell repertoires in COVID-19. V lost 7 bases to trimming and J lost 7 bases, with 11 bases between them. Germline assignment: CDR1 SGHAT and CDR2 FQNNGV. The CDR3 sequence is 11 residues long. The J gene is TRBJ2-7, the V gene TRBV11-2; unclear D gene. The specimen was peripheral blood. This sequence was found in a man aged 40-49 years with active or convalescent COVID-19. The CDR3 protein is CASTPLREQYF. CDR3 nucleotide sequence: TGTGCCAGCACCCCCTTGCGTGAGCAGTACTTC. The entire variable domain, with the rest obtained from reference TRBV11-2 and TRBJ2-7, is as follows: EAGVAQSPRYKIIEKRQSVAFWCNPISGHATLYWYQQILGQGPKLLIQFQNNGVVDDSQLPKDRFSAERLKGVDSTLKIQPAKLEDSAVYLCASTPLREQYFGPGTRLTVT.